This entry is about one T cell receptor beta chain. The antigen remains unidentified. CDR3 length: 15 amino acids. The germline V gene has CDR1 MGHRA and CDR2 YSYEKL. Trimming stripped 4 bases from V and 1 base from J, with 10 bases between. The data belong to a study of Graves' ophthalmopathy and Graves' hyperthyroidism. Study-level results: Ophthalmopathy versus stable hyperthyroidism: 13-signature model gave roughly 88% sensitivity, 65% to 82% specificity.

Amplified TCR beta CDR3 regions were obtained using RNA transcripts as template. Second-round multiplex PCR followed a first-round RT-PCR using HTBI primers. One entry per CDR3 protein, called by TCRdb with MiXCR from the multiplex PCR reads. The repertoire includes about 1.1 million distinct CDR3 sequences, about 38% of them detected once, and over 8.5% sits in the top ten. What was sequenced was peripheral blood or thyroid tissue (not recorded which). The sequence was collected from an adult man with Graves' hyperthyroidism. The chain links TRBV4-1 to TRBJ2-2; no clear D gene. The CDR3: CASSLRTRNTGELFF. The CDR3 DNA reads as TGCGCCAGCAGCCTGAGGACGAGGAACACCGGGGAGCTGTTTTTT.